This is a list of T cell receptor beta chains from one sample in a study of regulatory T cells in long-lasting Graves disease. TCRdb reprocessed the multiplex PCR reads with MiXCR, giving one entry per CDR3 protein. The sample holds around 360,000 distinct CDR3 sequences, under 20% seen once. These records were also assigned to another study, of T cells in Graves' hyperthyroidism and ophthalmopathy.

The specimen was peripheral blood mononuclear cells (PBMCs), collected at new diagnosis, from a patient treated with antithyroid drugs. These receptors were taken from a woman aged 18-30 years with Graves disease. The CDR3 runs from the conserved cysteine through the conserved F or W. A D gene is named only where the DNA matches it firmly. Rows may omit the clone size; those that give it use once, few, many or a size class.

j_call: TRBJ2-1
clone_size: many
v_call: TRBV30
d_call: TRBD2
cdr3_nt: TGTGCCTGGAGACCTCGGGGAGGGGTTAGGAATGAGCAGTTCTTC
cdr3_aa: CAWRPRGGVRNEQFF

j_call: TRBJ1-1
clone_size: NA
v_call: TRBV12-3/TRBV12-4
d_call: NA
cdr3_nt: TGTGCCAGCAGTCGGACAGAGGGAGAGGGTGAAGCTTTCTTT
cdr3_aa: CASSRTEGEGEAFF

j_call: TRBJ1-4
clone_size: many
v_call: TRBV5-1
d_call: NA
cdr3_nt: TGCGCCAGCAGCCCCTGGGGATGGGGTAATGAAAAACTGTTTTTT
cdr3_aa: CASSPWGWGNEKLFF

j_call: TRBJ2-7
clone_size: many
v_call: TRBV10-3
d_call: TRBD1
cdr3_nt: TGTGCCATCAGCGACAGGGTCGAGCAGTACTTC
cdr3_aa: CAISDRVEQYF

j_call: TRBJ2-7
clone_size: many
v_call: TRBV5-1
d_call: NA
cdr3_nt: TGCGCCAGCAGCTTGGCGGTAGGGTCTGTCTCCTACGAGCAGTACTTC
cdr3_aa: CASSLAVGSVSYEQYF

j_call: TRBJ2-7
clone_size: many
v_call: TRBV11-2
d_call: NA
cdr3_nt: TGTGCCAGCAGCTTAAGGGGGGCCTACTCCTACGAGCAGTACTTC
cdr3_aa: CASSLRGAYSYEQYF

j_call: TRBJ2-2
clone_size: many
v_call: TRBV6-4
d_call: NA
cdr3_nt: TGTGCCAGCAGTGACAGGGACACCGGGGAGCTGTTTTTT
cdr3_aa: CASSDRDTGELFF

j_call: TRBJ1-5
clone_size: many
v_call: TRBV3-1
d_call: TRBD1
cdr3_nt: TGTGCCAGCAGCCAAGGTACAGGGGGTGGCCAGCCCCAGCATTTT
cdr3_aa: CASSQGTGGGQPQHF

j_call: TRBJ2-5
clone_size: many
v_call: TRBV30
d_call: TRBD2
cdr3_nt: TGTGCCTGGAGTGTAGGACTAGCGGGCGGACAAGAGACCCAGTACTTC
cdr3_aa: CAWSVGLAGGQETQYF

j_call: TRBJ2-5
clone_size: many
v_call: TRBV3-1
d_call: TRBD2
cdr3_nt: TGTGCCAGCAGCCAATCTAGCGGGGCTATTCAAGAGACCCAGTACTTC
cdr3_aa: CASSQSSGAIQETQYF

j_call: TRBJ2-2
clone_size: many
v_call: TRBV10-1
d_call: NA
cdr3_nt: TGCGCCAGCAGTGAGTCGGGGCAGGTGAACACCGGGGAGCTGTTTTTT
cdr3_aa: CASSESGQVNTGELFF

j_call: TRBJ2-7
clone_size: many
v_call: TRBV20-1
d_call: TRBD2
cdr3_nt: TGCAGTGCTAGATCCAGCGGGGGGGCGGACGAGCAGTACTTC
cdr3_aa: CSARSSGGADEQYF

j_call: TRBJ1-6
clone_size: few
v_call: TRBV11-2
d_call: TRBD1
cdr3_nt: TGTGCCAGCAGACCCGGGACAGGGTTTAATTCACCCCTCCACTTT
cdr3_aa: CASRPGTGFNSPLHF

j_call: TRBJ2-7
clone_size: many
v_call: TRBV3-1
d_call: NA
cdr3_nt: TGTGCCAGCAGCCAAAGGGTTCTCTACGAGCAGTACTTC
cdr3_aa: CASSQRVLYEQYF

j_call: TRBJ2-5
clone_size: many
v_call: TRBV11-2
d_call: TRBD1
cdr3_nt: TGTGCCAGCAGCCCCGGACAGGGTACGGAGACCCAGTACTTC
cdr3_aa: CASSPGQGTETQYF

j_call: TRBJ1-5
clone_size: many
v_call: TRBV2
d_call: NA
cdr3_nt: TGTGCCAGCAGTGTGTCAGGGTACCAGCCCCAGCATTTT
cdr3_aa: CASSVSGYQPQHF

j_call: TRBJ2-5
clone_size: NA
v_call: TRBV7-9
d_call: TRBD1
cdr3_nt: TGTGCCAGCAGCTCCCAAGACAGGGAAGAGACCCAGTACTTC
cdr3_aa: CASSSQDREETQYF

j_call: TRBJ2-1
clone_size: many
v_call: TRBV11-2
d_call: NA
cdr3_nt: TGTGCCAGCAGCTTATCCCCTAGGGATGAGCAGTTCTTC
cdr3_aa: CASSLSPRDEQFF

j_call: TRBJ2-2
clone_size: NA
v_call: TRBV4-2
d_call: TRBD2
cdr3_nt: TGTGCCAGCAGCCAAGTCCGGACTAGCGGGGGCGCCCGGCGAGGGGAGCTGTTTTTT
cdr3_aa: CASSQVRTSGGARRGELFF

j_call: TRBJ2-5
clone_size: many
v_call: TRBV7-9
d_call: TRBD1
cdr3_nt: TGTGCCAGCAGCTTAAACAGGGGGCAAGAGACCCAGTACTTC
cdr3_aa: CASSLNRGQETQYF

j_call: TRBJ1-1
clone_size: few
v_call: TRBV6-1
d_call: NA
cdr3_nt: TGTGCCAGCAGTGATTATGGGAGCACTGAAGCTTTCTTT
cdr3_aa: CASSDYGSTEAFF

j_call: TRBJ2-5
clone_size: many
v_call: TRBV13
d_call: NA
cdr3_nt: TGTGCCAGCAGCTTAGACGGTCGGGAGACCCAGTACTTC
cdr3_aa: CASSLDGRETQYF

j_call: TRBJ1-2
clone_size: few
v_call: TRBV9
d_call: TRBD1
cdr3_nt: TGTGCCAGCAGCGAACGAACCGGACAGGGTGCTAACTATGGCTACACCTTC
cdr3_aa: CASSERTGQGANYGYTF

j_call: TRBJ2-5
clone_size: NA
v_call: TRBV12-3/TRBV12-4
d_call: TRBD2
cdr3_nt: TGTGCCAGCAGGGCTAGCGGGAGGGTCCAAGAGACCCAGTACTTC
cdr3_aa: CASRASGRVQETQYF